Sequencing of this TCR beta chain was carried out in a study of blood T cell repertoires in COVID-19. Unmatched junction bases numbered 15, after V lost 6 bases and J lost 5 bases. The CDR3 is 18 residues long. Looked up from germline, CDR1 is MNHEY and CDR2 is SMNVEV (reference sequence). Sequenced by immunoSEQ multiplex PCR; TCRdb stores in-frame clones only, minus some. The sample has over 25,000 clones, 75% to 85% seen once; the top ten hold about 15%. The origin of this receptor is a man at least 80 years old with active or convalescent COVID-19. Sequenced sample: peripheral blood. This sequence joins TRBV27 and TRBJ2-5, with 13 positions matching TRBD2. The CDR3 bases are TGTGCCAGCAGCACGACAACCCGACTAGCGGGAGGTCGGGAGACCCAGTACTTC. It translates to CASSTTTRLAGGRETQYF.